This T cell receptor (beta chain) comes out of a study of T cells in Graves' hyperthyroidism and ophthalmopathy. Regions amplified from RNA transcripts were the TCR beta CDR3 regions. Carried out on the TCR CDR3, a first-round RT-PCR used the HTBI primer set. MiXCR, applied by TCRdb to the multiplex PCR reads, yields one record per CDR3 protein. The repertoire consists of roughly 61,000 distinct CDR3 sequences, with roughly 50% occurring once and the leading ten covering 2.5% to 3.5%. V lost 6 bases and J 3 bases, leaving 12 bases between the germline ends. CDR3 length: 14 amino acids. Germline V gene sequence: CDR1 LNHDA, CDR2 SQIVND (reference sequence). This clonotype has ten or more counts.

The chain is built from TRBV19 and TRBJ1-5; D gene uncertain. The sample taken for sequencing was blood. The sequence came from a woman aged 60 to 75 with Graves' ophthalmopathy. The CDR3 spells CASSRDGPNQPQHF. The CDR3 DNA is TGTGCCAGTAGCCGAGACGGTCCCAATCAGCCCCAGCATTTT. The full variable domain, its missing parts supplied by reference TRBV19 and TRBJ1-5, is DGGITQSPKYLFRKEGQNVTLSCEQNLNHDAMYWYRQDPGQGLRLIYYSQIVNDFQKGDIAEGYSVSREKKESFPLTVTSAQKNPTAFYLCASSRDGPNQPQHFGDGTRLSIL.